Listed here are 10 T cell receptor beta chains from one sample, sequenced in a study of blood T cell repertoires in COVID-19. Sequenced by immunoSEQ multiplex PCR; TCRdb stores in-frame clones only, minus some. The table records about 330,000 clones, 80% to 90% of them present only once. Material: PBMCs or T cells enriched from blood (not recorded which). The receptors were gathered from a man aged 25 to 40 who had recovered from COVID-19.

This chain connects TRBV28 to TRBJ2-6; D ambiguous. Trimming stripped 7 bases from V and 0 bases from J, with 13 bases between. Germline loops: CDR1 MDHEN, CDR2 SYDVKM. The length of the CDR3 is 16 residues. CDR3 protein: CASTTRSYSGANVLTF. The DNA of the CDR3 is TGTGCCAGCACCACTCGGAGCTACTCTGGGGCCAACGTCCTGACTTTC.

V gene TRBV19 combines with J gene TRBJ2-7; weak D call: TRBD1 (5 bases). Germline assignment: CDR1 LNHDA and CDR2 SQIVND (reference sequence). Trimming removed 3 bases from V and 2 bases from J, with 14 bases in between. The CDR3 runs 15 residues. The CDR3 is CASSIGQGEAYEQYF. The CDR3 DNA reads TGTGCCAGTAGTATCGGCCAGGGCGAGGCCTACGAGCAGTACTTC.

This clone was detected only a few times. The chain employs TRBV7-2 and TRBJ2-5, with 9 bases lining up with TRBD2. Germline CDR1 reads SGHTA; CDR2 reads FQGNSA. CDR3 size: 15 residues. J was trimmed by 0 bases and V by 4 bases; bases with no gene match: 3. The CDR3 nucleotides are TGTGCCAGCAGCTGGGTAGCGGGGGACCAAGAGACCCAGTACTTC. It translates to CASSWVAGDQETQYF.

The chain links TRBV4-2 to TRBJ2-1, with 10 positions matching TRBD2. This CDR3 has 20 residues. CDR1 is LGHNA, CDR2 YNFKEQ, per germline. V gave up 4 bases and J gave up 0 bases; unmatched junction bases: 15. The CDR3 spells CASSPWKRTSGENSYNEQFF. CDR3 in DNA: TGTGCCAGCAGCCCCTGGAAGAGAACTAGCGGGGAGAACTCCTACAATGAGCAGTTCTTC.

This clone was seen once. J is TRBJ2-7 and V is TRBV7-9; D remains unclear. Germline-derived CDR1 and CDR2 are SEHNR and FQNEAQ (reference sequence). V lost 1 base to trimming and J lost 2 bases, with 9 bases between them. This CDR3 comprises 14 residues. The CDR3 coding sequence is TGTGCCAGCAGCTTAGGCGACTGGCCCTACGAGCAGTACTTC. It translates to CASSLGDWPYEQYF.

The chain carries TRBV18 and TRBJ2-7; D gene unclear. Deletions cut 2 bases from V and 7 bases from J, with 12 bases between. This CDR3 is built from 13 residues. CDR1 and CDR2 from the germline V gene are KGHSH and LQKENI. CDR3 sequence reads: CASSPTVEVEQYF. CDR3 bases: TGTGCCAGCTCACCAACCGTCGAGGTGGAGCAGTACTTC.

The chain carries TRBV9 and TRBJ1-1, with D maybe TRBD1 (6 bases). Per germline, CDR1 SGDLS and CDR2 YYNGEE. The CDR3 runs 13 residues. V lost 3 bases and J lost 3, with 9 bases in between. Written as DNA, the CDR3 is TGTGCCAGCAGCGCGTCAGGGGACACTGAAGCTTTCTTT. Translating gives CASSASGDTEAFF.

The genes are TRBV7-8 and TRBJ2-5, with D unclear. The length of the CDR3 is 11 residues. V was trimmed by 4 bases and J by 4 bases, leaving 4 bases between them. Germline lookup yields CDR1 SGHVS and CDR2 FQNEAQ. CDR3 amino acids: CASSSRETQYF. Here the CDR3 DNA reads TGTGCCAGCAGCTCCCGAGAGACCCAGTACTTC.

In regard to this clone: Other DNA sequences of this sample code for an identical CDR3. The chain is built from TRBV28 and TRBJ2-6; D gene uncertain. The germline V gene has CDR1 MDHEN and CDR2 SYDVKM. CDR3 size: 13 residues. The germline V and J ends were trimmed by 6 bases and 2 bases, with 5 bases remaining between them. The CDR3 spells CASSSAGANVLTF. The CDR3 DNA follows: TGTGCCAGCAGCTCCGCTGGGGCCAACGTCCTGACTTTC.

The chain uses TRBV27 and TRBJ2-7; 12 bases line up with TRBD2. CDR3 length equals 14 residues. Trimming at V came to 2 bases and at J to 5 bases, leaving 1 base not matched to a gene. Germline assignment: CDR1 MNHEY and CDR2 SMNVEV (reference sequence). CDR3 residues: CASSLLAGGHEQYF. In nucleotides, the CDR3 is TGTGCCAGCAGTTTACTAGCGGGGGGGCACGAGCAGTACTTC.